Following are 29 T cell receptor beta chains from one sample sequenced in a study of vaccination effects on CD4 cells after COVID-19. Under the ViraFEST assay, PBMC were stimulated with viral peptide pools so that antigen-specific CD4+ T cells expanded. Sequencing was performed afterwards. CD4+ T cells were isolated after less than 13 days of culture. Measured with immunoSEQ multiplex PCR; TCRdb has only the in-frame clones, and not every one. The sample shows tens of thousands of clones, 80% of them seen only once. These receptors' targets are unknown. The source was CD4+ T cells from PBMCs cultured with HCoV-229E spike peptides, collected before COVID-19 vaccination. All receptors derive from a human donor who received a COVID-19 vaccine.

The chain joins TRBV7-8 to TRBJ2-2; weak D call: TRBD2 (7 bases). The germline V gene encodes CDR1 SGHVS and CDR2 FQNEAQ. CDR3 length: 16 amino acids. V shed 2 bases and J shed 0 bases, with 10 bases lying between them. The CDR3 spells CASSLFGGPNTGELFF. In DNA form, the CDR3 reads TGTGCCAGCAGCTTATTCGGGGGGCCGAACACCGGGGAGCTGTTTTTT.

The V and J genes are TRBV5-1 and TRBJ2-1; 10 bases match TRBD1. CDR3 length: 15 amino acids. The germline V gene has CDR1 SGHRS and CDR2 YFSETQ. The junction had 4 bases not matched to a gene; V was cut back by 5 bases and J by 2 bases. For the CDR3, the DNA is TGCGCCAGCAGTCCCGGACAGGGGGCCTACAATGAGCAGTTCTTC. It specifies CASSPGQGAYNEQFF.

V usage is TRBV7-3 and J usage is TRBJ1-1, with D maybe TRBD1 (6 bases). The germline V gene has CDR1 SGHTA and CDR2 FQGTGA. Trimming cost V 0 bases and J 6 bases, with 17 bases left between them. CDR3 length equals 16 residues. The CDR3 spells CASSLTRAGKGAEAFF. For the CDR3, the DNA is TGTGCCAGCAGCTTAACAAGGGCAGGGAAGGGGGCTGAAGCTTTCTTT.

This sequence joins TRBV30 and TRBJ1-3, with D tentatively TRBD1 (5 bases). The germline CDR1 and CDR2 sequences are GTSNPN and SVGIG (reference sequence). The CDR3 spans 15 residues. Trimming removed 7 bases from V and 0 bases from J, with 16 bases in between. The CDR3 DNA reads as TGTGCCTATTCTCAGGGACCGAGCTCTGGAAACACCATATATTTT. This sequence encodes CAYSQGPSSGNTIYF.

The chain recombines TRBV5-1 with TRBJ1-1; tentatively, D is TRBD1 (6 bases). V gave up 3 bases and J gave up 1 base, with 13 bases separating them. This CDR3 spans 15 amino acids. Germline lookup yields CDR1 SGHRS and CDR2 YFSETQ. This CDR3 reads CASSWDTLSNTEAFF. Written as DNA, the CDR3 is TGCGCCAGCAGCTGGGACACCCTATCGAACACTGAAGCTTTCTTT. Drawing the rest from reference TRBV5-1 and TRBJ1-1, the complete variable domain is KAGVTQTPRYLIKTRGQQVTLSCSPISGHRSVSWYQQTPGQGLQFLFEYFSETQRNKGNFPGRFSGRQFSNSRSEMNVSTLELGDSALYLCASSWDTLSNTEAFFGQGTRLTVV.

J is TRBJ1-4 and V is TRBV4-1; 7 bases agree with TRBD1. With 6 bases clipped from V and 4 bases from J, the junction kept 8 bases outside the gene matches. Germline assignment: CDR1 MGHRA and CDR2 YSYEKL. CDR3 length: 15 residues. The DNA for the CDR3 is TGCGCCAGCAGTCAGACAGGGTGGAATAATGAAAAACTGTTTTTT. The encoded protein is CASSQTGWNNEKLFF.

V usage is TRBV5-8 and J usage is TRBJ1-2, with D unresolved. The ends were cut back, 0 bases at V and 8 bases at J, with 8 bases in the middle. The CDR3 has 12 residues. Looked up from germline, CDR1 is SGHTS and CDR2 is YDEGEE. The CDR3 loop reads CASSLGRGGYTF. The CDR3 nucleotides read TGTGCCAGCAGCTTGGGACGAGGGGGCTACACCTTC.

This chain uses TRBV6-1 with TRBJ1-2; no clear D. Trimming cost V 11 bases and J 3 bases, with 22 bases left between them. Germline CDR1 is MNHNS and CDR2 is SASEGT. The CDR3 loop spans 15 amino acids. CDR3 in amino acids: CASKEAGSFYYGYTF. CDR3 bases: TGTGCCTCCAAGGAGGCGGGATCCTTTTACTATGGCTACACCTTC.

This chain links TRBV6-1 with TRBJ1-2, with D uncertain. Per the germline V gene, CDR1 is MNHNS and CDR2 is SASEGT. The V end was cut by 0 bases, the J end by 7 bases, with 9 bases between. The CDR3 runs 13 residues. The CDR3 DNA reads as TGTGCCAGCAGTGAAGCGCCAGGTCTTGGCTACACCTTC. Translating it yields CASSEAPGLGYTF.

The chain links TRBV2 to TRBJ2-5, with D possibly being TRBD1 (6 bases). V lost 6 bases and J 5 bases, leaving 10 bases between the germline ends. CDR3 length equals 12 residues. Germline V gene data show CDR1 as SNHLY and CDR2 as FYNNEI. In nucleotides, the CDR3 is TGTGCCAGCAGGGCAGGGGTCGAGACCCAGTACTTC. Its protein product is CASRAGVETQYF.

The chain uses TRBV4-2 and TRBJ2-7; TRBD2 matches at 9 bases. Germline V gene data show CDR1 as LGHNA and CDR2 as YNFKEQ. The ends lost 1 base at V and 4 bases at J; junction bases unmatched: 5. The CDR3 is 15 residues long. The CDR3 spells CASSQGSGGVYEQYV. DNA of the CDR3: TGTGCCAGCAGCCAAGGTAGCGGGGGAGTGTACGAGCAGTACGTC.

The chain has TRBV19 and TRBJ1-5; 9 bases fit TRBD1. This CDR3 has 15 amino acids. J was trimmed by 0 bases and V by 4 bases; bases with no gene match: 1. Germline CDR1 and CDR2: LNHDA and SQIVND (reference sequence). The CDR3 DNA follows: TGTGCCAGTAGTAGGGACAGGGATAGCAATCAGCCCCAGCATTTT. Amino acid sequence: CASSRDRDSNQPQHF.

A few counts support this clone. The CDR3 nucleotides read TGTGCCAGCACCGAAGGCCAGAACTATGGCTACACCTTC. As protein: CASTEGQNYGYTF. The chain couples TRBV2 to TRBJ1-2; no clear D gene. V lost 7 bases and J lost 2, with 11 bases in between. The V gene's germline CDR1 is SNHLY and CDR2 FYNNEI. CDR3 length equals 13 residues.

The rearrangement uses TRBV6-6 and TRBJ1-1; D may be TRBD1 (5 bases). This CDR3 spans 13 amino acids. The V gene lost 6 bases and the J gene lost 6 bases, with 14 bases spanning the gap. Germline loops: CDR1 MNHNY, CDR2 SVGAGI (reference sequence). CDR3 DNA: TGTGCCAGCAGCCACAGGAATTCCCCTGAAGCTTTCTTT. Translated: CASSHRNSPEAFF.

The chain employs TRBV19 and TRBJ2-4; 9 nucleotides agree with TRBD1. The CDR3 length is 15 residues. V shed 3 bases, J shed 9 bases, and the junction held 9 bases outside the gene matches. Germline CDR1 reads LNHDA; CDR2 reads SQIVND (reference sequence). The chain's CDR3 is CASSMMGQGNAIQYF. The CDR3 DNA is TGTGCCAGTAGTATGATGGGACAGGGAAATGCCATTCAGTACTTC. Full variable domain (outside the CDR3, taken from reference TRBV19 and TRBJ2-4): DGGITQSPKYLFRKEGQNVTLSCEQNLNHDAMYWYRQDPGQGLRLIYYSQIVNDFQKGDIAEGYSVSREKKESFPLTVTSAQKNPTAFYLCASSMMGQGNAIQYFGAGTRLSVL.

The CDR3 region is CASSPRTSGGINEQFF. CDR3 DNA: TGCGCCAGCAGCCCCCGGACTAGCGGGGGTATCAATGAGCAGTTCTTC. The chain combines TRBV5-1 with TRBJ2-1; 13 positions agree with TRBD2. CDR3 length equals 16 residues. Trimming removed 4 bases from V and 6 bases from J; junction bases left unmatched: 7. The germline V gene encodes CDR1 SGHRS and CDR2 YFSETQ.

V gene TRBV28 combines with J gene TRBJ1-3; D gene uncertain. Germline V CDR1 and CDR2: MDHEN, SYDVKM. This CDR3 contains 11 residues. V lost 2 bases, J lost 6 bases, and 2 bases lay in between. The CDR3, as DNA: TGTGCCAGCAGTTTACAAAACACCATATATTTT. It is translated as CASSLQNTIYF.

The rearrangement joins TRBV27 to TRBJ1-5, with 8 bases matching TRBD1. The V and J ends lost 5 bases and 3 bases, in that order; junction bases with no gene match: 15. In germline, CDR1 is MNHEY, CDR2 SMNVEV (reference sequence). The CDR3 covers 18 residues. The CDR3 region is CASSPGTGLLGDNQPQHF. DNA of the CDR3: TGTGCCAGCAGTCCCGGGACAGGCCTTCTGGGTGACAATCAGCCCCAGCATTTT.

The J gene is TRBJ1-3, the V gene TRBV7-8, with D perhaps TRBD1 (6 bases). V was pared by 5 bases and J by 3 bases, with 14 bases between. The CDR3 is 15 amino acids. Germline V lookup: CDR1 SGHVS, CDR2 FQNEAQ. The CDR3 bases are TGTGCCAGCAGCCTTGCCGGGACACTTGGAAACACCATATATTTT. It is translated as CASSLAGTLGNTIYF.

The chain employs TRBV5-1 and TRBJ2-3; D ambiguous. The CDR3 is made up of 15 amino acids. The germline V gene encodes CDR1 SGHRS and CDR2 YFSETQ. V was pared by 0 bases and J by 6 bases, with 14 bases between. CDR3 in amino acids: CASSLAGQRADTQYF. CDR3 in DNA: TGCGCCAGCAGCTTGGCGGGTCAAAGGGCGGATACGCAGTATTTT.

The chain links TRBV6-4 to TRBJ2-1; no firm D call. V lost 3 bases, J lost 2 bases, and 11 bases lay in between. CDR3 length equals 15 residues. In germline, CDR1 is MRHNA, CDR2 SNTAGT. CDR3: CASSESHHPYNEQFF. The CDR3 DNA is TGTGCCAGCAGTGAGTCTCACCACCCCTACAATGAGCAGTTCTTC.

This clone showed up just a few times. This chain uses TRBV28 with TRBJ2-1; D may be TRBD2 (7 bases). Germline CDR1 reads MDHEN; CDR2 reads SYDVKM. The CDR3 is 16 residues long. The V end was cut by 6 bases, the J end by 3 bases, with 18 bases between. Here the CDR3 DNA reads TGTGCCAGCAGGGCGCGTTCGGGGGGCTTCTACAATGAGCAGTTCTTC. Its protein product is CASRARSGGFYNEQFF.

This clone was recorded a few times. The V call is TRBV28, the J call TRBJ1-2; D may be TRBD1 (5 bases). V shed 2 bases and J shed 3 bases, with 10 bases lying between them. The CDR3 runs 14 residues. Germline-derived CDR1 and CDR2 are MDHEN and SYDVKM. The CDR3 region is CASSLAGIDYGYTF. The CDR3 bases are TGTGCCAGCAGTTTAGCAGGGATTGACTATGGCTACACCTTC.

The rearrangement links TRBV2 to TRBJ1-2, with TRBD1 matching over 8 bases. CDR3 length: 15 amino acids. Germline V gene sequence: CDR1 SNHLY, CDR2 FYNNEI. V lost 5 bases, J lost 8 bases, and 13 bases stayed unmatched. CDR3 DNA sequence: TGTGCCAGCAGTAGCCGGACAGGGACAATGGAGGGCTACACCTTC. This sequence encodes CASSSRTGTMEGYTF.

The J gene is TRBJ1-2, the V gene TRBV27; unclear D gene. Trimming took 2 bases from V and 4 from J, leaving 14 bases between them. This CDR3 region has 15 residues. Germline V lookup: CDR1 MNHEY, CDR2 SMNVEV (reference sequence). The CDR3 loop reads CASSLGRPPSYGYTF. Here the CDR3 DNA reads TGTGCCAGCAGTTTAGGACGGCCTCCAAGCTATGGCTACACCTTC.

The chain couples TRBV5-8 to TRBJ2-5; 8 bases map to TRBD1. The CDR3 is 16 amino acids. CDR1 and CDR2 (germline): SGHTS, YDEGEE. The J segment lost 6 bases and the V segment lost 3 bases, leaving 13 bases of the junction unmatched. The CDR3 reads CASSSSPGTGWKTQYF. The CDR3 nucleotides read TGTGCCAGCAGCTCCTCCCCCGGGACAGGATGGAAGACCCAGTACTTC.

The J gene is TRBJ2-7, the V gene TRBV15, with 9 nucleotides matching TRBD1. CDR3 size: 15 residues. CDR1 LNHNV and CDR2 YYDKDF come from the germline V gene (reference sequence). The V and J ends lost 0 bases and 6 bases, in that order; junction bases with no gene match: 6. The CDR3 nucleotides are TGTGCCACCAGCAGAGACCGGGACAGGGTCCGCGAGCAGTACGTC. This translates into CATSRDRDRVREQYV.

The CDR3 sequence is CASSPQGVSTEAFF. The CDR3 DNA follows: TGCGCCAGCAGCCCACAGGGGGTGAGCACTGAAGCTTTCTTT. The V and J genes are TRBV4-3 and TRBJ1-1, with TRBD1 matching over 8 bases. Germline V gene sequence: CDR1 LGHNA, CDR2 YSLEER. After removal of 4 bases from V and 4 bases from J, the junction contained 5 bases not matched to a gene. The CDR3 totals 14 residues.

The CDR3 DNA is TGTGCCAGCAGTCCCGGACTCGGGACAGGGTCCTACGAGCAGTACGTC. Protein: CASSPGLGTGSYEQYV. J is TRBJ2-7 and V is TRBV6-2 or TRBV6-3; 9 bases agree with TRBD1. V dropped 5 bases and J dropped 1; count of bases not matched to a gene: 9. From germline, CDR1 is MNHEY and CDR2 SVGEGT. The CDR3 has 16 amino acids.